These 27 T cell receptor beta chains came from one sample sequenced in a study of T cells in localized non-small cell lung cancer. Method: immunoSEQ multiplex PCR; TCRdb's copy keeps in-frame clones and lacks some. Among about 27,000 clones listed, around 91% were seen once. The sample here was peripheral blood, taken before any cancer treatment. These receptors originate from a woman aged 40-69 years with stage I lung adenocarcinoma.

CDR3 coding DNA: TGTGCCAGCTCACCGGCGGGACAGGGGAGCACCGGGGAGCTGTTTTTT. This sequence encodes CASSPAGQGSTGELFF. The V and J genes are TRBV18 and TRBJ2-2; 10 bases fit TRBD1. The ends lost 3 bases at V and 4 bases at J; junction bases unmatched: 5. The germline V gene encodes CDR1 KGHSH and CDR2 LQKENI. This CDR3 has 16 amino acids.

The chain couples TRBV7-2 to TRBJ1-1; 11 bases line up with TRBD1. This CDR3 region has 15 residues. In germline, CDR1 is SGHTA, CDR2 FQGNSA. V gave up 1 base and J gave up 4 bases; unmatched junction bases: 2. The CDR3 here is CASSLDGTGGTEAFF. The CDR3, as DNA: TGTGCCAGCAGCTTAGATGGGACAGGGGGCACTGAAGCTTTCTTT.

The V gene is TRBV30, the J gene TRBJ1-1; no clear D. The length of the CDR3 is 13 residues. The V end was cut by 4 bases, the J end by 0 bases, with 9 bases between. Germline V gene lookup returns CDR1 GTSNPN and CDR2 SVGIG (reference sequence). CDR3 nucleotides: TGTGCCTGGACATACCAACTGAACACTGAAGCTTTCTTT. As protein: CAWTYQLNTEAFF.

The chain employs TRBV15 and TRBJ2-3, with a weak D call TRBD1 (6 bases). Trimming left V 2 bases short and J 4 bases short, with 13 bases between. The CDR3 loop spans 15 amino acids. Per germline, CDR1 LNHNV and CDR2 YYDKDF (reference sequence). CDR3 protein: CATSRLQGEADTQYF. DNA for the CDR3: TGTGCCACCAGCAGACTACAGGGTGAGGCAGATACGCAGTATTTT.

This chain joins TRBV5-6 and TRBJ1-1, with 8 bases identical to TRBD1. Trimming cost V 4 bases and J 4 bases; bases outside gene matches: 6. Per the germline V gene, CDR1 is SGHDT and CDR2 is YYEEEE. This CDR3 comprises 14 residues. The CDR3 DNA reads TGTGCCAGCAGCAGACGACAGGGGTCCACTGAAGCTTTCTTT. It specifies CASSRRQGSTEAFF. The entire variable domain, with the rest obtained from reference TRBV5-6 and TRBJ1-1, is as follows: DAGVTQSPTHLIKTRGQQVTLRCSPKSGHDTVSWYQQALGQGPQFIFQYYEEEERQRGNFPDRFSGHQFPNYSSELNVNALLLGDSALYLCASSRRQGSTEAFFGQGTRLTVV.

This clone came up a few times. Here the CDR3 DNA reads TGCAGCGTTGTCCGAGGGGTAGGCACAGATACGCAGTATTTT. Protein: CSVVRGVGTDTQYF. The gene calls are TRBV29-1 and TRBJ2-3; the D call may be TRBD1 or TRBD2 (5 bases each). The germline V gene has CDR1 SQVTM and CDR2 ANQGSEA. This CDR3 region has 14 residues. Trimming stripped 4 bases from V and 1 base from J, with 12 bases between.

There are a few counts of this clone. The V and J genes are TRBV6-6 and TRBJ2-1; TRBD2 matches 8 bases. V was clipped by 6 bases and J by 4 bases; unmatched bases: 8. The CDR3 runs to 15 residues. Germline V gives CDR1 MNHNY, CDR2 SVGAGI (reference sequence). CDR3 in DNA: TGTGCCAGCAGCCCCGCGACGGGAGGGTACAATGAGCAGTTCTTC. Its protein is CASSPATGGYNEQFF.

This chain joins TRBV27 and TRBJ1-2; D is uncertain. Germline CDR1 and CDR2: MNHEY and SMNVEV (reference sequence). The CDR3 is 14 residues long. The ends were cut back, 3 bases at V and 6 bases at J, with 14 bases in the middle. In DNA, the CDR3 is TGTGCCAGCAGTTTGGGTCGGGGTCAGGATGGCTACACCTTC. It codes for CASSLGRGQDGYTF.

The genes are TRBV5-4 and TRBJ1-6; tentative D call: TRBD1 (6 bases). The V and J ends lost 0 bases and 9 bases respectively, with 10 bases between them. The CDR3 runs 14 residues. The germline CDR1 and CDR2 sequences are SGHNT and YYREEE (reference sequence). CDR3 nucleotide sequence: TGTGCCAGCAGCTTGGCACAGGGAGGTTCACCCCTCCACTTT. Translating it yields CASSLAQGGSPLHF.

The CDR3 nucleotides read TGCGCCAGCAGCTTCCAAGAGACCCAGTACTTC. It specifies CASSFQETQYF. The chain links TRBV5-1 to TRBJ2-5; D is unresolved. Germline lookup yields CDR1 SGHRS and CDR2 YFSETQ. The germline V and J ends were trimmed by 2 bases and 1 base, with 0 bases remaining between them. CDR3 length: 11 residues. The full variable domain, rest sourced from reference TRBV5-1 and TRBJ2-5, is KAGVTQTPRYLIKTRGQQVTLSCSPISGHRSVSWYQQTPGQGLQFLFEYFSETQRNKGNFPGRFSGRQFSNSRSEMNVSTLELGDSALYLCASSFQETQYFGPGTRLLVL.

The chain has TRBV5-1 and TRBJ2-2; possible D gene TRBD1, 6 bases. Germline loops: CDR1 SGHRS, CDR2 YFSETQ. This CDR3 region has 15 residues. The germline V and J ends were trimmed by 0 bases and 5 bases, with 11 bases remaining between them. As DNA, the CDR3 is TGCGCCAGCAGCTTGGCGGCAGGGGAGACCGGGGAGCTGTTTTTT. Protein sequence: CASSLAAGETGELFF.

The CDR3 sequence is CASSFRDFTDTQYF. Written as DNA, the CDR3 is TGTGCCAGCAGTTTCCGGGACTTCACAGATACGCAGTATTTT. The chain is built from TRBV2 and TRBJ2-3; a weak D match, TRBD2 (6 bases). V was trimmed by 5 bases and J by 2 bases, leaving 11 bases between them. Germline loops: CDR1 SNHLY, CDR2 FYNNEI. The CDR3 is made up of 14 amino acids.

V gene TRBV30 combines with J gene TRBJ1-3, with D perhaps TRBD1 (5 bases). CDR3 length: 12 residues. Deletions cut 3 bases from V and 3 bases from J, with 6 bases between. Germline lookup yields CDR1 GTSNPN and CDR2 SVGIG (reference sequence). This CDR3 is CAWRRGGNTIYF. CDR3 nucleotide sequence: TGTGCCTGGAGAAGGGGTGGAAACACCATATATTTT.

This chain uses TRBV11-1 with TRBJ2-1; D remains ambiguous. Trimming took 6 bases from V and 1 from J, leaving 19 bases between them. Germline lookup yields CDR1 SGHAT and CDR2 FQDESV (reference sequence). The CDR3 is 17 residues long. For the CDR3, the DNA is TGTGCCAGCAGTGGAATAGGGCGAAGAAAATCCTACAATGAGCAGTTCTTC. As protein: CASSGIGRRKSYNEQFF.

The chain couples TRBV30 to TRBJ2-3; D is unresolved. Between the trimmed V and J ends, which lost 4 bases and 6 bases, there was a span of 11 bases. Per the germline V gene, CDR1 is GTSNPN and CDR2 is SVGIG (reference sequence). CDR3 length: 12 residues. The CDR3 DNA reads TGTGCCTGGACCCATCGAACGGATACGCAGTATTTT. It codes for CAWTHRTDTQYF.

The chain combines TRBV10-1 with TRBJ2-3; a possible D gene is TRBD2 (5 bases). This CDR3 comprises 15 residues. V lost 9 bases to trimming and J lost 2 bases, with 18 bases between them. CDR1 and CDR2 from the germline V gene are WNHNN and SYGVQD (reference sequence). The CDR3 protein is CASLPGITSTDTQYF. In DNA, the CDR3 is TGCGCCAGTCTGCCGGGAATCACCTCCACAGATACGCAGTATTTT.

The chain joins TRBV19 to TRBJ2-6; 10 positions agree with TRBD1. This CDR3 is built from 17 residues. V dropped 3 bases and J dropped 3; count of bases not matched to a gene: 5. Germline-derived CDR1 and CDR2 are LNHDA and SQIVND (reference sequence). The CDR3 is CASSMRQGAGGANVLTF. Written as DNA, the CDR3 is TGTGCCAGTAGTATGAGACAGGGGGCTGGTGGGGCCAACGTCCTGACTTTC.

The J gene is TRBJ2-1, the V gene TRBV9, with 8 positions matching TRBD1. The CDR3 runs 13 residues. V shed 2 bases, J shed 5 bases, and the junction held 0 bases outside the gene matches. Germline V gene data show CDR1 as SGDLS and CDR2 as YYNGEE. The CDR3 sequence: CASSVGQDNEQFF. CDR3 coding DNA: TGTGCCAGCAGCGTGGGACAGGACAATGAGCAGTTCTTC.

The V gene is TRBV4-3, the J gene TRBJ2-5; 8 bases align to TRBD2. V lost 1 base, J lost 4 bases, and 8 bases stayed unmatched. Germline loops: CDR1 LGHNA, CDR2 YSLEER. CDR3 length: 16 amino acids. The CDR3 reads CASSQGSGGGGETQYF. The CDR3 DNA follows: TGCGCCAGCAGCCAAGGAAGCGGGGGTGGGGGAGAGACCCAGTACTTC.

The chain has TRBV18 and TRBJ1-1; perhaps TRBD1 as D (6 bases). Trimming took off 3 bases at V and 7 bases at J, with 15 bases between the two ends. The CDR3 loop spans 14 amino acids. Germline V gene sequence: CDR1 KGHSH, CDR2 LQKENI. In nucleotides, the CDR3 is TGTGCCAGCTCACCCCCGACAGGCCGGGGTGAAGCTTTCTTT. Encoded protein: CASSPPTGRGEAFF.

This clone appeared a single time. The chain recombines TRBV7-2 with TRBJ2-3; 7 nucleotides agree with TRBD2. V was pared by 6 bases and J by 6 bases, with 12 bases of the junction left unmatched. Germline V gene data show CDR1 as SGHTA and CDR2 as FQGNSA. This CDR3 is built from 15 residues. CDR3 in DNA: TGTGCCAGCAGACACACCCTGGGGGGGTTGGATACGCAGTATTTT. Translated, it gives CASRHTLGGLDTQYF.

The chain combines TRBV5-1 with TRBJ1-4, with TRBD1 matching 7 bases. Germline CDR1 SGHRS, CDR2 YFSETQ. The CDR3 is 14 residues long. After removal of 4 bases from V and 7 bases from J, the junction contained 7 bases not matched to a gene. CDR3 sequence (DNA): TGCGCCAGCAGCCTAGGGGGCGGAGGTGAAAAACTGTTTTTT. Translating gives CASSLGGGGEKLFF.

The gene calls are TRBV10-3 and TRBJ1-2, with 7 bases fitting TRBD1. The CDR3 loop spans 14 amino acids. The germline CDR1 and CDR2 sequences are ENHRY and SYGVKD. Trimming at V came to 4 bases and at J to 3 bases, leaving 5 bases not matched to a gene. CDR3: CAISVGTEYYGYTF. As DNA, the CDR3 is TGTGCCATCAGTGTAGGGACAGAGTACTATGGCTACACCTTC.

This sequence joins TRBV5-6 and TRBJ1-5, with TRBD1 matching over 10 bases. Per the germline V gene, CDR1 is SGHDT and CDR2 is YYEEEE. V lost 4 bases, J lost 5 bases, and 3 bases stayed unmatched. The length of the CDR3 is 14 residues. DNA for the CDR3: TGTGCCAGCAGCCCTGGGACAGGGGATCAGCCCCAGCATTTT. It specifies CASSPGTGDQPQHF.

Here the CDR3 reads CASSLRLAGVNEQYF. The CDR3 nucleotides read TGTGCCAGCAGCTTACGGCTAGCGGGAGTCAACGAGCAGTACTTC. The chain uses TRBV7-2 and TRBJ2-7; 10 bases are a match to TRBD2. Germline CDR1 reads SGHTA; CDR2 reads FQGNSA. CDR3 size: 15 residues. V shed 2 bases, J shed 5 bases, and the junction held 6 bases outside the gene matches.

CDR3 bases: TGTGCCAGCAGTTTAACAACAGGCGGCACTGAAGCTTTCTTT. It codes for CASSLTTGGTEAFF. The chain recombines TRBV28 with TRBJ1-1; D is possibly TRBD1 (5 bases). This CDR3 is 14 amino acids long. V lost 2 bases and J 4 bases, leaving 11 bases between the germline ends. Germline loops: CDR1 MDHEN, CDR2 SYDVKM. Complete variable domain (other parts from reference TRBV28 and TRBJ1-1): DVKVTQSSRYLVKRTGEKVFLECVQDMDHENMFWYRQDPGLGLRLIYFSYDVKMKEKGDIPEGYSVSREKKERFSLILESASTNQTSMYLCASSLTTGGTEAFFGQGTRLTVV.

This clone showed up just once. The V and J genes are TRBV5-1 and TRBJ1-1; D is possibly TRBD1 (5 bases). V was clipped by 4 bases and J by 3 bases, with 19 bases between them. Germline loops: CDR1 SGHRS, CDR2 YFSETQ. CDR3 length: 16 residues. The CDR3 bases are TGCGCCAGCAGCCCCGGCCAGGGTCCCCGTGACACTGAAGCTTTCTTT. Amino acids: CASSPGQGPRDTEAFF.